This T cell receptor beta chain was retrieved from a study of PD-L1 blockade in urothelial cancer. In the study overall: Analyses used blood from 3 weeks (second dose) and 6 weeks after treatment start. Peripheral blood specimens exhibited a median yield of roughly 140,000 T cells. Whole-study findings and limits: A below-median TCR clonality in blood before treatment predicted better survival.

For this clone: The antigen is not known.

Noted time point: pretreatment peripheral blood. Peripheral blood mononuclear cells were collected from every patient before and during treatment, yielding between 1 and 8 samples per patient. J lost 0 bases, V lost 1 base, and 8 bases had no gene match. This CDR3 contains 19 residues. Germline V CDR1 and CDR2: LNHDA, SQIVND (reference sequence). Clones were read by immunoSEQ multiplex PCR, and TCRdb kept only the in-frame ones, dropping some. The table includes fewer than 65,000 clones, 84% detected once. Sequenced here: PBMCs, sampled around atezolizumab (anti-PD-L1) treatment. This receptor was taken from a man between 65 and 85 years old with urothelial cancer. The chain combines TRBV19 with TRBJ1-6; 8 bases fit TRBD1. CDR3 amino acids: CASSIGAGGRSSYNSPLHF. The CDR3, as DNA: TGTGCCAGTAGTATAGGAGCAGGGGGCAGGAGCTCCTATAATTCACCCCTCCACTTT.